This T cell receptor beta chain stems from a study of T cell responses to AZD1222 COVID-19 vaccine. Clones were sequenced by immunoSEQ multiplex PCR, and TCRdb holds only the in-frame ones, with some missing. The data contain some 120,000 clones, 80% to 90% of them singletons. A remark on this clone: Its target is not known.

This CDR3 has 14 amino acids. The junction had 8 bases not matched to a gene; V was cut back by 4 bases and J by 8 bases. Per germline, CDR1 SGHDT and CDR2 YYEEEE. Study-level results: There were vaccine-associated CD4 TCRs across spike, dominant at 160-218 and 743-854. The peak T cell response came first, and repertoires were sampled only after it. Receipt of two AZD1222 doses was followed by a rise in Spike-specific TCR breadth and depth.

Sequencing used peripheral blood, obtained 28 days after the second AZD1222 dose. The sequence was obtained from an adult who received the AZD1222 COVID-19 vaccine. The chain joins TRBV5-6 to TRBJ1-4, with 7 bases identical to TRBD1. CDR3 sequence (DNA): TGTGCCAGCAGCCCAGACAGGGATGAGGAAAAACTGTTTTTT. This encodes CASSPDRDEEKLFF.